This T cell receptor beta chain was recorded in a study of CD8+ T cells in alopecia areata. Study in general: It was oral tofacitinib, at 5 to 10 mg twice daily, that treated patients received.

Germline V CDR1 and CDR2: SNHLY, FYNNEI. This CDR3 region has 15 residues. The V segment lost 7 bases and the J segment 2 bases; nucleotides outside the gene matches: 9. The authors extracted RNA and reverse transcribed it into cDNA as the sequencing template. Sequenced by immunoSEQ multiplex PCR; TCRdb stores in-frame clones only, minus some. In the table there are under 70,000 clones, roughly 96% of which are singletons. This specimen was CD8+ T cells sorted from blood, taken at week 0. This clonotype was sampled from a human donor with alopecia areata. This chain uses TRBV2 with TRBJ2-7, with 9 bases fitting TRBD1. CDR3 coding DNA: TGTGCCAGCATCGAGGGACAGGGATTTCCCTACGAGCAGTACTTC. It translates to CASIEGQGFPYEQYF.